The clone carrying this T cell receptor beta chain was recorded a few times. The antigen remains undetermined. These data are taken from a study of spatial heterogeneity in lung cancer. Overall study: Combinations of a unique TCR and a UMI were tallied in raw reads, and on average each appeared more than ten times. Notes on the study in general: In blood, ubiquitous expanded tumor TCRs appeared more at resection than follow-up.

Described time point: blood at routine non-recurrence follow-up after resection. V shed 3 bases and J shed 1 base, with 6 bases lying between them. From germline, CDR1 is SGHTA and CDR2 FQGNSA. The CDR3 totals 13 residues. TCRdb re-analysed the 5' RACE reads in MiXCR, keeping a single row per CDR3 protein. In the table there are roughly 110,000 distinct CDR3 sequences, 10% to 11% of which are singletons. The chain employs TRBV7-2 and TRBJ1-1; no definite D call. The sample here was PBMCs, taken at follow-up. The clonotype comes from a female donor with early-stage non-small cell lung cancer. This chain's CDR3 is CASSFHPNTEAFF. The DNA for the CDR3 is TGTGCCAGCAGCTTTCACCCGAACACTGAAGCTTTCTTT.